What follows is one T cell receptor (beta chain) and its context. Method: immunoSEQ multiplex PCR; TCRdb's copy keeps in-frame clones and lacks some. The table shows some 77,000 clones, with around 94% occurring only once. Germline loops: CDR1 SEHNR, CDR2 FQNEAQ (reference sequence). Trimming took 5 bases from V and 4 from J; bases not matched to a gene: 12. There are 16 residues in the CDR3. This entry belongs to a study of T cell changes during pregnancy in multiple sclerosis. This rearrangement joins TRBV7-9 to TRBJ2-7, with TRBD2 identical over 9 bases. The source of this sequence is a female donor in good health, enrolled as a control in a pregnancy study. The source material was peripheral blood, sampled in the second trimester of pregnancy. CDR3 in amino acids: CASSPSTAGGKYEQYF. DNA of the CDR3: TGTGCCAGCAGCCCAAGCACGGCGGGGGGGAAGTACGAGCAGTACTTC.